These 27 T cell receptor beta chains came from one sample sequenced in a study of T cell responses to AZD1222 COVID-19 vaccine. Profiling relied on immunoSEQ multiplex PCR, and the TCRdb table lists in-frame clones only, not all of them. In the table there are approximately 110,000 clones, 80% to 90% of which are singletons. The sequencing used peripheral blood, collected on day 0 of AZD1222 vaccination. All receptors derive from an adult in good health.

The chain is built from TRBV27 and TRBJ2-3, with D possibly TRBD1 on 6 matching bases. The V gene's germline CDR1 is MNHEY and CDR2 SMNVEV (reference sequence). The CDR3 loop spans 14 amino acids. The V end was cut by 5 bases, the J end by 5 bases, with 14 bases between. CDR3 DNA sequence: TGTGCCAGCAGTACTCGTACAGGGAGAGATACGCAGTATTTT. Its protein is CASSTRTGRDTQYF.

Here the CDR3 reads CASRIGSEQYF. The CDR3 coding sequence is TGTGCCAGCAGAATTGGGAGCGAGCAGTACTTC. The chain joins TRBV27 to TRBJ2-7; D perhaps matches TRBD2 (5 bases). The V gene's germline CDR1 is MNHEY and CDR2 SMNVEV (reference sequence). Deletions cut 6 bases from V and 6 bases from J, with 9 bases between. The CDR3 totals 11 residues.

The V gene is TRBV10-3, the J gene TRBJ2-7; D possibly corresponds to TRBD2 (5 bases). The CDR3 has 16 residues. V was pared by 4 bases and J by 5 bases, with 21 bases between. Germline CDR1 reads ENHRY; CDR2 reads SYGVKD. The CDR3 DNA follows: TGTGCCATCAGTGGGATACCGGGCCCGGGATTTAACGAGCAGTACTTC. Amino acids: CAISGIPGPGFNEQYF.

The rearrangement links TRBV29-1 to TRBJ2-6; D gene uncertain. The CDR3 spans 13 residues. The V end was cut by 4 bases, the J end by 1 base, with 5 bases between. CDR1 is SQVTM, CDR2 ANQGSEA, per germline. The CDR3 loop is CSVVVSGANVLTF. CDR3 bases: TGCAGCGTTGTAGTGTCTGGGGCCAACGTCCTGACTTTC.

V usage is TRBV7-2 and J usage is TRBJ2-3; D may be TRBD2 (5 bases). The CDR3 extends over 14 amino acids. With 7 bases removed from V and 7 bases from J, the gap between germline ends came to 18 bases. Germline lookup yields CDR1 SGHTA and CDR2 FQGNSA. The CDR3 nucleotides are TGTGCCAGCACCGATCGGGGAAGTAGGCATACGCAGTATTTT. It encodes CASTDRGSRHTQYF.

The chain combines TRBV4-3 with TRBJ1-2; a weak D match, TRBD1 (5 bases). Germline V gene sequence: CDR1 LGHNA, CDR2 YSLEER. The V and J ends lost 1 base and 5 bases respectively, with 11 bases between them. The CDR3 extends over 14 amino acids. CDR3 residues: CASSQVGGRYGYTF. The CDR3 nucleotides are TGCGCCAGCAGCCAAGTTGGGGGGAGGTATGGCTACACCTTC.

The V and J genes are TRBV11-3 and TRBJ2-1; D is ambiguous. The germline CDR1 and CDR2 sequences are SGHNT and YENEEA. This CDR3 comprises 14 residues. Between the trimmed V and J ends, which lost 5 bases and 5 bases, there was a span of 13 bases. CDR3 DNA sequence: TGTGCCAGCAGCGAGTTTTTCCCGAACAATGAGCAGTTCTTC. This gives the protein CASSEFFPNNEQFF.

This clone was detected only once. The V gene is TRBV29-1, the J gene TRBJ2-2; 7 bases agree with TRBD2. The V gene's germline CDR1 is SQVTM and CDR2 ANQGSEA. The CDR3 runs 13 residues. Losses at the gene ends were 5 bases for V and 5 bases for J; bases not matched to a gene: 5. CDR3 sequence: CSVTERGTGELFF. As DNA, the CDR3 is TGCAGCGTTACAGAGCGGGGAACCGGGGAGCTGTTTTTT.

This clone came up once. The gene calls are TRBV30 and TRBJ1-4; D is unresolved. Trimming removed 6 bases from V and 4 bases from J, with 18 bases in between. CDR3 length: 15 amino acids. Germline loops: CDR1 GTSNPN, CDR2 SVGIG (reference sequence). This chain's CDR3 is CACGKNRRNNEKLFF. The CDR3 nucleotides are TGTGCCTGCGGGAAAAATAGACGGAATAATGAAAAACTGTTTTTT.

As DNA, the CDR3 is TGTGCCAGCAGCTTAAATGAGGGTGGGACACCTGGAAACACCATATATTTT. Translated: CASSLNEGGTPGNTIYF. The chain is built from TRBV7-9 and TRBJ1-3, with D perhaps TRBD1 (6 bases). From germline, CDR1 is SEHNR and CDR2 FQNEAQ (reference sequence). This CDR3 comprises 17 residues. V was shortened by 2 bases and J by 2 bases, with 16 bases between the two germline ends.

This chain connects TRBV19 to TRBJ1-5; 10 bases are a match to TRBD1. The germline V gene encodes CDR1 LNHDA and CDR2 SQIVND (reference sequence). V was pared by 0 bases and J by 7 bases, with 6 bases of the junction left unmatched. The CDR3 length is 16 residues. CDR3 DNA sequence: TGTGCCAGTAGTATAGACGGCGGGACAGGGGCCCAGCCCCAGCATTTT. This sequence encodes CASSIDGGTGAQPQHF.

This chain joins TRBV4-3 and TRBJ1-1; TRBD1 matches at 10 bases. Trimming at V came to 4 bases and at J to 6 bases, leaving 5 bases not matched to a gene. Germline CDR1 is LGHNA and CDR2 is YSLEER. This CDR3 spans 14 amino acids. The CDR3 coding sequence is TGCGCCAGCAGCCGAGGGACAGGGGACGCTGAAGCTTTCTTT. It translates to CASSRGTGDAEAFF.

The chain uses TRBV19 and TRBJ1-1, with TRBD1 matching over 10 bases. Trimming took 4 bases from V and 11 from J; bases not matched to a gene: 7. The CDR3 is 13 residues long. Germline V gene data show CDR1 as LNHDA and CDR2 as SQIVND (reference sequence). DNA for the CDR3: TGTGCCAGTAGTACCGCCGGGACAGGGGTCGCTTTCTTT. Protein product: CASSTAGTGVAFF.

This chain uses TRBV11-2 with TRBJ1-6; D gene ambiguous. This CDR3 has 13 residues. Between the trimmed V and J ends, which lost 3 bases and 8 bases, there was a span of 8 bases. Germline V gene sequence: CDR1 SGHAT, CDR2 FQNNGV. The chain's CDR3 is CASSFFEDSPLHF. DNA of the CDR3: TGTGCCAGCAGCTTCTTTGAGGATTCACCCCTCCACTTT.

This clone was seen once. The rearrangement uses TRBV18 and TRBJ1-6; no firm D call. V shed 0 bases and J shed 5 bases, with 11 bases lying between them. CDR1 and CDR2 (germline): KGHSH, LQKENI. This CDR3 region has 16 residues. CDR3 region: CASSPPSKSDNSPLHF. The DNA for the CDR3 is TGTGCCAGCTCACCACCGTCCAAATCTGATAATTCACCCCTCCACTTT.

The chain links TRBV5-1 to TRBJ2-3; no firm D call. Germline assignment: CDR1 SGHRS and CDR2 YFSETQ. The V gene lost 5 bases and the J gene lost 3 bases, with 10 bases spanning the gap. This CDR3 has 13 amino acids. CDR3 in amino acids: CASRKRLTDTQYF. CDR3 DNA: TGCGCCAGCAGGAAAAGGTTAACAGATACGCAGTATTTT.

A remark on this clone: Within the sample, other DNA sequences also encode this same CDR3. V usage is TRBV12-3 or TRBV12-4 and J usage is TRBJ1-3; 7 positions match TRBD1. J lost 3 bases, V lost 4 bases, and 0 bases had no gene match. The CDR3 totals 13 residues. The CDR3 loop reads CASSWDSGNTIYF. As DNA, the CDR3 is TGTGCCAGCAGTTGGGACAGTGGAAACACCATATATTTT.

The CDR3 is CASSSGGHAGELFF. The CDR3, as DNA: TGTGCCAGCTCTAGCGGGGGGCACGCCGGGGAGCTGTTTTTT. This chain joins TRBV3-1 (or the pseudogene TRBV3-2) and TRBJ2-2; TRBD2 agrees at 11 bases. V was clipped by 8 bases and J by 6 bases; unmatched bases: 5. The CDR3 consists of 14 residues. Germline-derived CDR1 and CDR2 are LGHDT and YNNKEL (reference sequence).

The CDR3 loop reads CASSEALRGAGQPQHF. The CDR3 DNA reads TGTGCCAGCAGTGAAGCGCTTCGGGGGGCAGGACAGCCCCAGCATTTT. V and J are TRBV2 and TRBJ1-5; D perhaps matches TRBD1 (6 bases). This CDR3 is 16 amino acids long. V lost 0 bases and J lost 7, with 16 bases in between. Germline V CDR1 and CDR2: SNHLY, FYNNEI.

The V gene is TRBV6-5, the J gene TRBJ1-1, with D unresolved. The CDR3 consists of 13 residues. The ends were cut back, 5 bases at V and 2 bases at J, with 9 bases in the middle. Germline values: CDR1 MNHEY, CDR2 SVGAGI. The CDR3 DNA reads TGTGCCAGCAGTCGGACGGATAACACTGAAGCTTTCTTT. This translates into CASSRTDNTEAFF.

The chain has TRBV28 and TRBJ2-7, with D perhaps matching TRBD2 (7 bases). The V end was cut by 0 bases, the J end by 0 bases, with 12 bases between. In germline, CDR1 is MDHEN, CDR2 SYDVKM. The CDR3 extends over 16 amino acids. The CDR3 DNA follows: TGTGCCAGCAGTTTATGGGGGGGGGCGAGCTCCTACGAGCAGTACTTC. Its translation is CASSLWGGASSYEQYF.

This chain connects TRBV6-6 to TRBJ1-5; no clear D. The CDR3 has 14 residues. CDR1 is MNHNY, CDR2 SVGAGI, per germline (reference sequence). V was clipped by 8 bases and J by 4 bases, with 15 bases between them. The CDR3 here is CASHSGFGNQPQHF. CDR3 coding DNA: TGTGCCAGCCACTCGGGGTTCGGTAATCAGCCCCAGCATTTT.

The chain carries TRBV5-1 and TRBJ1-1; D is unclear. The germline V gene has CDR1 SGHRS and CDR2 YFSETQ. Trimming stripped 6 bases from V and 2 bases from J, with 5 bases between. The CDR3 has 11 amino acids. CDR3 coding DNA: TGCGCCAGCACCGACAACACTGAAGCTTTCTTT. Amino acid sequence: CASTDNTEAFF.

The rearrangement links TRBV28 to TRBJ2-3; TRBD2 agrees at 7 bases. J was trimmed by 2 bases and V by 8 bases; bases with no gene match: 7. This CDR3 has 14 residues. Germline lookup yields CDR1 MDHEN and CDR2 SYDVKM. CDR3 sequence reads: CASGASGATDTQYF. In DNA form, the CDR3 reads TGTGCCAGCGGGGCTAGCGGTGCCACAGATACGCAGTATTTT.

The V call is TRBV3-1 (or the pseudogene TRBV3-2), the J call TRBJ1-2, with D hard to call. Trimming removed 1 base from V and 2 bases from J, with 8 bases in between. This CDR3 spans 14 amino acids. The germline gives CDR1 LGHDT, CDR2 YNNKEL (reference sequence). CDR3 nucleotide sequence: TGTGCCAGCAGCCAAGGGGAGACAAACTATGGCTACACCTTC. As protein: CASSQGETNYGYTF.

This chain connects TRBV11-2 to TRBJ2-1; no definite D call. Germline loops: CDR1 SGHAT, CDR2 FQNNGV. V was pared by 3 bases and J by 0 bases, with 18 bases between. The CDR3 has 18 amino acids. CDR3 in amino acids: CASSLGWIGRSSYNEQFF. The CDR3 coding sequence is TGTGCCAGCAGCTTGGGCTGGATCGGCAGGTCCTCCTACAATGAGCAGTTCTTC. Drawing the rest from reference TRBV11-2 and TRBJ2-1, the complete variable domain is EAGVAQSPRYKIIEKRQSVAFWCNPISGHATLYWYQQILGQGPKLLIQFQNNGVVDDSQLPKDRFSAERLKGVDSTLKIQPAKLEDSAVYLCASSLGWIGRSSYNEQFFGPGTRLTVL.

V usage is TRBV5-1 and J usage is TRBJ2-2, with D perhaps matching TRBD1 (5 bases). V lost 2 bases and J lost 0, with 8 bases in between. This CDR3 comprises 15 residues. CDR1 is SGHRS and CDR2 is YFSETQ in the germline V gene. DNA for the CDR3: TGCGCCAGCAGCTTACAACAGGCGAACACCGGGGAGCTGTTTTTT. It yields the protein CASSLQQANTGELFF.